These 20 T cell receptor beta chains came from one sample sequenced in a study of monozygotic twins with cystic fibrosis. This table comes from immunoSEQ multiplex PCR, and its TCRdb copy is limited to in-frame clones, with some not included. The sample holds about 20,000 clones; 95% to 97% are singletons and the top ten take about 0.6%. The sequencing input was blood. The receptors were sampled from a girl aged 2 to 9 with cystic fibrosis.

The chain is built from TRBV11-2 and TRBJ2-1; TRBD2 aligns across 8 bases. The length of the CDR3 is 15 residues. J gave up 4 bases and V 3 bases, and 5 bases lay outside the gene matches. CDR1 and CDR2 (germline): SGHAT, FQNNGV. In nucleotides, the CDR3 is TGTGCCAGCAGCTTGGAAAGACTAGCGTACAATGAGCAGTTCTTC. It specifies CASSLERLAYNEQFF.

The CDR3 spells CASSLVGYEQYF. The CDR3 DNA follows: TGTGCCAGCAGCTTGGTTGGATACGAGCAGTACTTC. The rearrangement links TRBV5-6 to TRBJ2-7; no definite D call. Trimming left V 0 bases short and J 4 bases short, with 5 bases between. The length of the CDR3 is 12 residues. The germline gives CDR1 SGHDT, CDR2 YYEEEE.

This sequence joins TRBV15 and TRBJ2-5; a possible D gene is TRBD1 (5 bases). Trimming left V 0 bases short and J 4 bases short, with 12 bases between. Germline CDR1 LNHNV, CDR2 YYDKDF (reference sequence). The CDR3 spans 15 residues. CDR3 region: CATSRDAGFGETQYF. CDR3 nucleotides: TGTGCCACCAGCAGAGATGCAGGGTTTGGAGAGACCCAGTACTTC.

This clone was seen just once. J is TRBJ2-1 and V is TRBV10-1; D is uncertain. V was cut by 3 bases and J by 4 bases, with 13 bases left in between. The CDR3 totals 15 residues. Germline V lookup: CDR1 WNHNN, CDR2 SYGVQD (reference sequence). The chain's CDR3 is CASSEGFYGYNEQFF. In nucleotides, the CDR3 is TGCGCCAGCAGTGAAGGGTTTTATGGTTACAATGAGCAGTTCTTC.

The CDR3 DNA follows: TGTGCCAGCAGTTACTCGATCTCCTACAATGAGCAGTTCTTC. Its protein is CASSYSISYNEQFF. The chain recombines TRBV6-5 with TRBJ2-1; D uncertain. The CDR3 is 14 residues long. Trimming cost V 0 bases and J 0 bases, with 3 bases left between them. Looked up from germline, CDR1 is MNHEY and CDR2 is SVGAGI.

The chain links TRBV27 to TRBJ2-7, with TRBD1 matching over 10 bases. Trimming cost V 5 bases and J 4 bases; bases outside gene matches: 8. The germline V gene encodes CDR1 MNHEY and CDR2 SMNVEV (reference sequence). The CDR3 consists of 15 residues. DNA of the CDR3: TGTGCCAGCAGTAGACAGACAGGGGGCCGGTACGAGCAGTACTTC. Translating it yields CASSRQTGGRYEQYF.

The chain couples TRBV18 to TRBJ1-3; a weak D match, TRBD1 (6 bases). Deletions cut 3 bases from V and 0 bases from J, with 15 bases between. The CDR3 is 17 amino acids. The germline gives CDR1 KGHSH, CDR2 LQKENI. CDR3: CASSPTGHYLSGNTIYF. The DNA of the CDR3 is TGTGCCAGCTCACCTACGGGACACTACCTCTCTGGAAACACCATATATTTT.

This clone was seen just once. The V and J genes are TRBV5-1 and TRBJ1-4; no reliable D call. This CDR3 is 12 amino acids long. Trimming stripped 2 bases from V and 5 bases from J, with 4 bases between. Germline values: CDR1 SGHRS, CDR2 YFSETQ. The CDR3 nucleotides read TGCGCCAGCAGCTTTGAAAATGAAAAACTGTTTTTT. Translating gives CASSFENEKLFF. Looking up the rest from reference TRBV5-1 and TRBJ1-4 gives the full variable domain: KAGVTQTPRYLIKTRGQQVTLSCSPISGHRSVSWYQQTPGQGLQFLFEYFSETQRNKGNFPGRFSGRQFSNSRSEMNVSTLELGDSALYLCASSFENEKLFFGSGTQLSVL.

The chain carries TRBV2 and TRBJ1-1, with a tentative D call TRBD1 (5 bases). The length of the CDR3 is 14 residues. Germline V gives CDR1 SNHLY, CDR2 FYNNEI. Trimming stripped 3 bases from V and 2 bases from J, with 10 bases between. The CDR3, as DNA: TGTGCCAGCAGTGAGCAGACAGAAAACACTGAAGCTTTCTTT. This gives the protein CASSEQTENTEAFF.

This chain links TRBV7-8 with TRBJ2-7, with D possibly being TRBD2 (5 bases). CDR1 and CDR2 (germline): SGHVS, FQNEAQ. The CDR3 runs 14 residues. Trimming pared 5 bases from V and 6 bases from J, leaving 17 bases between. This CDR3 is CASSLDSILAEQYF. In DNA form, the CDR3 reads TGTGCCAGCAGCCTGGACTCTATACTGGCCGAGCAGTACTTC.

The rearrangement uses TRBV4-3 and TRBJ1-2; 8 bases are shared with TRBD1. The CDR3 extends over 13 amino acids. Germline-derived CDR1 and CDR2 are LGHNA and YSLEER. The J segment lost 7 bases and the V segment lost 1 base, leaving 2 bases of the junction unmatched. The CDR3 loop is CASSQVDRAGYTF. The DNA of the CDR3 is TGCGCCAGCAGCCAAGTGGACAGGGCTGGCTACACCTTC.

This chain links TRBV11-3 with TRBJ2-2; D might be TRBD2 (7 bases). Germline values: CDR1 SGHNT, CDR2 YENEEA. The CDR3 sequence is 16 residues long. Trimming cost V 7 bases and J 2 bases, with 17 bases left between them. CDR3 DNA sequence: TGTGCCAGCACCAAATCGACGGGGGGCAACACCGGGGAGCTGTTTTTT. Residues: CASTKSTGGNTGELFF. The full variable domain, rest sourced from reference TRBV11-3 and TRBJ2-2, is EAGVVQSPRYKIIEKKQPVAFWCNPISGHNTLYWYLQNLGQGPELLIRYENEEAVDDSQLPKDRFSAERLKGVDSTLKIQPAELGDSAVYLCASTKSTGGNTGELFFGEGSRLTVL.

V is TRBV28 and J is TRBJ1-6; no definite D call. CDR3 length equals 13 residues. V lost 6 bases and J 9 bases, leaving 12 bases between the germline ends. CDR1 is MDHEN and CDR2 is SYDVKM in the germline V gene. The CDR3 is CASRTTLGSPLHF. In DNA, the CDR3 is TGTGCCAGCAGAACCACCCTGGGTTCACCCCTCCACTTT.

This rearrangement joins TRBV2 to TRBJ1-2; 9 bases are shared with TRBD1. The V segment lost 8 bases and the J segment 2 bases; nucleotides outside the gene matches: 3. Germline CDR1 SNHLY, CDR2 FYNNEI. There are 13 residues in the CDR3. The CDR3 sequence: CASGGTGNYGYTF. In DNA form, the CDR3 reads TGTGCCAGCGGAGGGACAGGGAACTATGGCTACACCTTC.

This rearrangement joins TRBV4-3 to TRBJ1-1; D gene ambiguous. The V gene's germline CDR1 is LGHNA and CDR2 YSLEER. This CDR3 contains 15 residues. The germline V and J ends were trimmed by 2 bases and 7 bases, with 17 bases remaining between them. CDR3 sequence: CASSQYDAGFGEAFF. In nucleotides, the CDR3 is TGCGCCAGCAGCCAATATGACGCCGGGTTCGGTGAAGCTTTCTTT.

This clone was seen just once. The chain links TRBV5-1 to TRBJ2-5; D not resolved. V gave up 1 base and J gave up 2 bases, with 9 bases separating them. Per the germline V gene, CDR1 is SGHRS and CDR2 is YFSETQ. This CDR3 has 14 amino acids. The CDR3 region has the DNA TGCGCCAGCAGCTTGAATACCCCGCAAGAGACCCAGTACTTC. This sequence encodes CASSLNTPQETQYF.

The chain carries TRBV6-1 and TRBJ1-6; D is ambiguous. The CDR3 runs to 18 residues. The germline V and J ends were trimmed by 4 bases and 0 bases, with 16 bases remaining between them. The germline V gene encodes CDR1 MNHNS and CDR2 SASEGT. The CDR3 region is CASSAPPADFSYNSPLHF. In nucleotides, the CDR3 is TGTGCCAGCAGTGCCCCCCCCGCGGATTTCTCCTATAATTCACCCCTCCACTTT.

The chain links TRBV27 to TRBJ1-1; D is unclear. Trimming removed 5 bases from V and 1 base from J, with 8 bases in between. Germline V lookup: CDR1 MNHEY, CDR2 SMNVEV (reference sequence). There are 13 residues in the CDR3. This CDR3 is CASSDQKNTEAFF. The CDR3 DNA follows: TGTGCCAGCAGTGATCAGAAGAACACTGAAGCTTTCTTT.

CDR3 nucleotides: TGTGCCAGCAGTCCCGGGACAGCCCAACGTGGTGAAGCTTTCTTT. Translated: CASSPGTAQRGEAFF. The chain joins TRBV6-5 to TRBJ1-1; the match to TRBD1 covers 7 bases. The ends lost 5 bases at V and 7 bases at J; junction bases unmatched: 13. The germline CDR1 and CDR2 sequences are MNHEY and SVGAGI. This CDR3 is built from 15 residues.

J is TRBJ2-2 and V is TRBV10-2; 10 nucleotides agree with TRBD1. Germline CDR1 and CDR2: WSHSY and SAAADI. V trimming: 3 bases; J trimming: 5 bases; junction bases outside the gene matches: 6. There are 16 residues in the CDR3. The CDR3 region has the DNA TGCGCCAGCAGTGACCCGGGACAGGGGAAAACCGGGGAGCTGTTTTTT. Translation: CASSDPGQGKTGELFF.